Described below is a single TCR beta chain sequence and its context. The entry originates in a study of blood T cell repertoires in COVID-19. The assay was immunoSEQ multiplex PCR, and TCRdb's table has in-frame clones only and misses some. Of around 120,000 clones listed, roughly 85% are singletons. The germline V gene has CDR1 SQVTM and CDR2 ANQGSEA. With 7 bases removed from V and 7 bases from J, the gap between germline ends came to 13 bases. The CDR3 contains 11 residues. The sequencing input was peripheral blood. This receptor was obtained from a man younger than 40 with acute or convalescent COVID-19. The chain employs TRBV29-1 and TRBJ2-5; possibly TRBD2 for D (5 bases). The CDR3 protein is CSGPSRATQYF. CDR3 in DNA: TGCAGCGGCCCCTCGCGGGCGACCCAGTACTTC.